This is a list of T cell receptor beta chains from one sample in a study of vaccination effects on CD4 cells after COVID-19. Antigen specificity for these receptors is unknown. The data were produced by immunoSEQ multiplex PCR, yet TCRdb's version contains in-frame clones alone and is incomplete. The table shows tens of thousands of clones, with around 77% occurring only once. This material consisted of CD4+ T cells from PBMCs cultured with HCoV-NL63 spike peptides, taken before COVID-19 vaccination. The receptor set was obtained from a human donor who received a COVID-19 vaccine. Each CDR3 is given without its conserved first and last residue. Each record gives: V gene, J gene, CDR3 protein.

TRBV6-1,TRBJ2-5,ASSERGREETQY
TRBV5-4,TRBJ2-1,AIRQASYNEQF
TRBV28,TRBJ1-3,ASSHSRDSSGNTIY
TRBV7-3,TRBJ1-1,ASSPAGGYSTEAF
TRBV30,TRBJ1-5,AWNRGVINQPQH
TRBV7-9,TRBJ2-1,ASSLRGGASYNEQF
TRBV3-1/TRBV3-2,TRBJ1-5,ASSQGGRGNQPQH
TRBV4-1,TRBJ2-1,ASSQAIASSYNEQF
TRBV6-5,TRBJ2-5,ASLDSGELTQY
TRBV19,TRBJ1-5,ASSNTWSSNQPQH
TRBV5-1,TRBJ2-2,ASRLERGGSTGELF
TRBV15,TRBJ1-5,ATSRQRTGTNQPQH
TRBV20-1,TRBJ2-1,SAPKAGEQF
TRBV19,TRBJ2-5,ASSNGLAETQY
TRBV3-1/TRBV3-2,TRBJ2-2,ASSQDFGDSNTGELF
TRBV30,TRBJ1-1,AWSVPQGLRTEAF
TRBV5-5,TRBJ2-1,ASQRGQGRDEQF
TRBV19,TRBJ2-3,ASSARGSGGRPFY
TRBV9,TRBJ2-2,ASSARGTNTGELF
TRBV7-8,TRBJ2-1,ASSLFGASPGDEQF
TRBV4-1,TRBJ1-3,ASSQDTGSGNTIY
TRBV30,TRBJ2-1,AWSLNVPNEQF
TRBV19,TRBJ2-5,ASSRQSGGPGETQY
TRBV9,TRBJ2-3,ASSVIAGTDTQY
TRBV5-6,TRBJ2-1,ASSSRTGYNEQF
TRBV10-3,TRBJ1-4,AISLGQGSEKLF
TRBV6-5,TRBJ2-5,ASSYSVLETQY
TRBV5-1,TRBJ1-2,ASSATLAYGYT
TRBV5-1,TRBJ1-6,ASSLNSRQGGSPLH
TRBV27,TRBJ2-2,ASTPSAAGELF
TRBV6-6,TRBJ1-2,ASRLKPGRYGYT
TRBV18,TRBJ1-2,ASSPRRVDYGYT
TRBV2,TRBJ2-2,ASSVWVTGELF
TRBV2,TRBJ2-3,ASNYRRTDTQY
TRBV18,TRBJ1-3,ASSPPSGGNTIY
TRBV7-3,TRBJ1-2,ASSPGTGVGYT
TRBV7-2,TRBJ2-5,ASSLWSGAGETQY
TRBV5-4,TRBJ1-1,ASSGTTGAAF
TRBV3-1/TRBV3-2,TRBJ2-2,ASSPPSGGVNTGELF
TRBV27,TRBJ1-2,ASSHSPTGGTNYGYT
TRBV4-1,TRBJ1-1,ASSPDRGTEAF
TRBV18,TRBJ1-1,ASSPPPGGTEAF
TRBV6-4,TRBJ2-3,ASSPSGTAAGDTQY